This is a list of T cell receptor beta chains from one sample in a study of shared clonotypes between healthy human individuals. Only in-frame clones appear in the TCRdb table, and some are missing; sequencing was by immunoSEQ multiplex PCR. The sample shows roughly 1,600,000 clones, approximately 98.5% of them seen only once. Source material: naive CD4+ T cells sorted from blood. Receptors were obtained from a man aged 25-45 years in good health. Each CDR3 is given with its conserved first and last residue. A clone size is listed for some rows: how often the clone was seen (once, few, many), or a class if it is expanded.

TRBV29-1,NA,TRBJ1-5,CSVEVGVNQPQHF
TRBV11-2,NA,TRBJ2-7,CASSSAGMTYEQYF
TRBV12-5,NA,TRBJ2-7,CASGPLEQYF
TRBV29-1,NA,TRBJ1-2,CSVLQGGAYGYTF
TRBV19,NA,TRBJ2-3,CASSIRDTGRLTSDTQYF
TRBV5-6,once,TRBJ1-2,CASSLRGLGYTF
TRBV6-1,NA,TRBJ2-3,CASRGARGRTDTQYF
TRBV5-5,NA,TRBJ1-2,CASSLDGYYGYTF
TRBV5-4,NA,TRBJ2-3,CASSSHSSTDTQYF
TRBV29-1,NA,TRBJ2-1,CSVGASGSYEQFF
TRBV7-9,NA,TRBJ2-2,CASSGTRDSVTGELFF
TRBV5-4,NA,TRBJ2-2,CASSYRGRNTGELFF
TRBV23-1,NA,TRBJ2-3,CASSQPRQFGPPQYF
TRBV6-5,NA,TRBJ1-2,CASRAPGTVYGYTF
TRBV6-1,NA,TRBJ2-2,CASSEGTTLPLPVWSGELFF
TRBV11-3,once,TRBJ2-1,CASSWGPTNNEQFF
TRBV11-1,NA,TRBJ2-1,CASSLRLAEVNEQFF
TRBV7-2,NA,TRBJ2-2,CASSPIRNYGTGELFF
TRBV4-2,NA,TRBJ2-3,CASRLLLAGGSDTQYF
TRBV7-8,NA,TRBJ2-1,CASSSRSDAYNEQFF
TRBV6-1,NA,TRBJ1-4,CASSSAQGAYEKLFF
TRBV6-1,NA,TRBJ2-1,CASSERYSFSSYNEQFF
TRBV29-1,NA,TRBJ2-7,CSVVNQGSSYEQYF
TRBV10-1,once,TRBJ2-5,CASRETQYF
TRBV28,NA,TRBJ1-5,CASNLRSGWNQPQHF
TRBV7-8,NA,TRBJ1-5,CASSLAPRTWGSNQPQHF
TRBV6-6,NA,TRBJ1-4,CASRGRTLNEKLFF
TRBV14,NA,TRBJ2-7,CASSQDLKGAYEQYF
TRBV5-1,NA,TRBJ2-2,CASSETSGRAGGELFF
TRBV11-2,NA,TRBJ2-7,CASSSLTGLTYEQYF
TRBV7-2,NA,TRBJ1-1,CASSTNRVRILNTEAFF
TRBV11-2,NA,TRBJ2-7,CASSPGSTSGSFEQYF
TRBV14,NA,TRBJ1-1,CASSQAGDIWVMNTEAFF
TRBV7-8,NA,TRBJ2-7,CASSPGLAGEVTREQYF
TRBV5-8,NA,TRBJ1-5,CASGRGTYITQHF
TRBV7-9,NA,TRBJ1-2,CASSPGSGYGYTF
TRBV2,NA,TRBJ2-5,CASRGGTKETQYF
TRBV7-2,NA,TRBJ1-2,CASSSRGRGYGYTF
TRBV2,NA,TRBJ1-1,CASLRTGEAFF
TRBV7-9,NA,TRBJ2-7,CASSFYRLDLTYEQYF
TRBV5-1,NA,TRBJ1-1,CASSPGQGASEGEAFF
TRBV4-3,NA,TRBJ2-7,CASSQGSGTGIYEQYF
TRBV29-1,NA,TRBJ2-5,CSVGGSKETQYF
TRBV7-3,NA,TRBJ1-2,CASSSLHGSYGYTF
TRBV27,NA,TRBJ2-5,CASRPSVQETQYF
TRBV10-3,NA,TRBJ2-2,CAISEQGGKQGGNTGELFF
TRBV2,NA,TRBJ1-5,CASSGGGSSNQPQHF
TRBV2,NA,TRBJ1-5,CASRGTGGNQPQHF